This TCR beta chain stems from a study of response to subunit inactivated influenza vaccine. The study, taken as a whole, reports: It was the authors' suggestion that each seasonal influenza vaccination recruits few new T cells.

As to this clonotype: As yet, its antigen is unknown.

TCRdb reprocessed the RT-PCR reads via MiXCR and lists one record per CDR3 protein. The data show around 300,000 distinct CDR3 sequences, roughly 22% seen once. CDR1 and CDR2 (germline): SGHTA, FQGNSA. With 4 bases clipped from V and 7 bases from J, the junction kept 10 bases outside the gene matches. This CDR3 is 15 amino acids long. The starting material was PBMCs from blood, obtained approximately 20 months after vaccination. The chain combines TRBV7-2 with TRBJ2-1, with 7 nucleotides matching TRBD2. The receptor's source is a man aged 45 to 75 who received an inactivated influenza vaccine. The CDR3 DNA reads as TGTGCCAGCAGCTCCCGTGGCCTAGCGGCGAATGAGCAGTTCTTC. This sequence encodes CASSSRGLAANEQFF.